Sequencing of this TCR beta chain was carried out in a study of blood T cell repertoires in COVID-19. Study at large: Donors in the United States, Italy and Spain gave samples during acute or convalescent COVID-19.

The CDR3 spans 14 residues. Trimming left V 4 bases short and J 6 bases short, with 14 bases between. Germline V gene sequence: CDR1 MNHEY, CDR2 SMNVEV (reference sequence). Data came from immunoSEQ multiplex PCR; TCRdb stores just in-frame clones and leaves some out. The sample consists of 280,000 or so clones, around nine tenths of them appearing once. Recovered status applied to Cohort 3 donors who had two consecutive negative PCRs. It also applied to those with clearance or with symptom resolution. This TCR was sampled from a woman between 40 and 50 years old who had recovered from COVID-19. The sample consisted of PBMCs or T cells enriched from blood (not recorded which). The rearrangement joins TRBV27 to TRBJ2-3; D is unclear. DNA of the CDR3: TGTGCCAGCAGTTCCGGGTTCCTTGGGGATACGCAGTATTTT. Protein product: CASSSGFLGDTQYF.